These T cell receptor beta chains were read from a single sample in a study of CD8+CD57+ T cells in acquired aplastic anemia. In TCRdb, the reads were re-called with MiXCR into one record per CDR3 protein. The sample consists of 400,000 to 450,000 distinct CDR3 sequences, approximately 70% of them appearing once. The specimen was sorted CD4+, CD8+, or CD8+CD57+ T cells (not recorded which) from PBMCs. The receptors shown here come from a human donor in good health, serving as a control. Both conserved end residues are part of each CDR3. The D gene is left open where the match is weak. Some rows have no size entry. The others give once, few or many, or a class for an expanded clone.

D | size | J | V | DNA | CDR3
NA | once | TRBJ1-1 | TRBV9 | TGTGCCAGCAGCGTATCGCAGGGAGTCAGCGAACAGTTCTTT | CASSVSQGVSEQFF
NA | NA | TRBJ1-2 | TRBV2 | TGTGCCAGCAGTTCGTCCGGACATCGTTTGTACGGCTACACCTTC | CASSSSGHRLYGYTF
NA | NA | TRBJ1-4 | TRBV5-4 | TGTGCCAGCAGCCGACAGAACAATAATGAAAAACTGTTTTTT | CASSRQNNNEKLFF
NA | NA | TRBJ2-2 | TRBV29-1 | TGCAGTGCCAAGGGGCGTGGGGAGCAGTTCTTT | CSAKGRGEQFF
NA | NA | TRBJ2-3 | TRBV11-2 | TGTGCCAGCAGCTTAGGCCAGATACACGAACGAGATACGCAGTATTTT | CASSLGQIHERDTQYF
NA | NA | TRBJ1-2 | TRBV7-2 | TGTGCCAGCAGCCACCCAGGGCCTGGGGGAAACACCATAGGCTACACCTTC | CASSHPGPGGNTIGYTF
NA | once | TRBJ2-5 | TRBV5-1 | TGCGCCAGCAGTTTGGTAAGGGGGGAGAGTGAGACCCAGTACTTC | CASSLVRGESETQYF
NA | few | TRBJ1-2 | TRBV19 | TGTGCCAGTATTTCCTTGACAGGAAACTATGGCTACACCTTC | CASISLTGNYGYTF
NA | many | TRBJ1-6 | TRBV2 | TGTGCCAGCAGTGAAGAGCATTCACCCCTCCACTTT | CASSEEHSPLHF
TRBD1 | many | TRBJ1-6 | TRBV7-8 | TGTGCCAGCAGTACAAGGTTATATGGGACAGGGGCTTTTAATTCACCCCTCCACTTT | CASSTRLYGTGAFNSPLHF
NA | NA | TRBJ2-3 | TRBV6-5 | TGTGCCAGCAGTCGGGACGACACCACAGATACGCAGTATTTT | CASSRDDTTDTQYF
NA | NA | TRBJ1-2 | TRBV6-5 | TGTGCCAGCAGTTACAGCCGCGGGACACCCTCCCGCTTCTTC | CASSYSRGTPSRFF
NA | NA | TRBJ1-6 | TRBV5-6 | TGTGCCAGCAGCTGGGGCTGGGTAAATTCACCCCTCCACTTT | CASSWGWVNSPLHF
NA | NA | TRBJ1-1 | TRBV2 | TGTGCCAGCAGTTACTCGAGAAACGCTGAAGCTTTCTTT | CASSYSRNAEAFF
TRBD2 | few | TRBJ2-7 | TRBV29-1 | TGCAGCGTTCGACTAGCGGGGTACGAGCAGTACTTC | CSVRLAGYEQYF